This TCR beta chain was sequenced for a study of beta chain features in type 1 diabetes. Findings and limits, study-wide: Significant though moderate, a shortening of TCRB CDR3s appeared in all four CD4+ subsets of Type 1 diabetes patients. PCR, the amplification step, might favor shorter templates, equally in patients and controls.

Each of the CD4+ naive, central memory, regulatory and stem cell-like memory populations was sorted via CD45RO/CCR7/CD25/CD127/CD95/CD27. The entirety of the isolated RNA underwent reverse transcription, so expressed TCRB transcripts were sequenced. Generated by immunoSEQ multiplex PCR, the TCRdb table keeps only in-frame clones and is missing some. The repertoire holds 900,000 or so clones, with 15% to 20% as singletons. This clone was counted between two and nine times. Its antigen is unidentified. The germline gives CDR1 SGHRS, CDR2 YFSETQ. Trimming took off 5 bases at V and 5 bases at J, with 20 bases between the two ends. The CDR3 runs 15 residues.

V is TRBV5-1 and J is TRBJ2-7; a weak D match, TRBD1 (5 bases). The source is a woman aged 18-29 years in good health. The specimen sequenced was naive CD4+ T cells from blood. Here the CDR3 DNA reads TGCGCCAGCAGTAATCAGAAGGGGATTGTGGACGAGCAGTACTTC. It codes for CASSNQKGIVDEQYF.